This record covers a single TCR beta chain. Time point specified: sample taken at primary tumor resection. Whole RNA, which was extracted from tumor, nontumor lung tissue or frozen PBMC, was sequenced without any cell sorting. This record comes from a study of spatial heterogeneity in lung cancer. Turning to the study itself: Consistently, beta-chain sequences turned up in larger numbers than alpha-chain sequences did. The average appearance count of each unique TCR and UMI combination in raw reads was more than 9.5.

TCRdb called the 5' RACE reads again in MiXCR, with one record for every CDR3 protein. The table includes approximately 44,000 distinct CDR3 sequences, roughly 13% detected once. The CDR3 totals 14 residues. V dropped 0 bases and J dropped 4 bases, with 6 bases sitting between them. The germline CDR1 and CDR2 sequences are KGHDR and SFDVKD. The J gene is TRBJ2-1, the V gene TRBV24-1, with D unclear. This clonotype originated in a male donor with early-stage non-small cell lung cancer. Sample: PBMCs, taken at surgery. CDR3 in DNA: TGTGCCACCAGTGATTTGCATGGTTACAATGAGCAGTTCTTC. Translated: CATSDLHGYNEQFF.